The entry below describes one T cell receptor beta chain. Additional DNA sequences in this sample encode the identical CDR3. This CDR3 contains 16 residues. Germline CDR1 and CDR2: SGHTA and FQGNSA. V lost 6 bases to trimming and J lost 6 bases; unmatched junction nucleotides: 16. The data stem from a study of cytomegalovirus exposure and HLA in healthy donors. The PCR ran on 60 Vbeta and 13 Jbeta primers. Generated by immunoSEQ multiplex PCR, the TCRdb table keeps only in-frame clones and is missing some. The sample has about 150,000 clones, 74% seen once; the top ten hold roughly 2.2%. Likely unrecorded immune exposures existed in these nominally healthy donors.

The chain has TRBV7-2 and TRBJ2-7; 8 nucleotides align to TRBD2. The sequence derives from a young man in good health and CMV-seronegative. The material sequenced was PBMCs. CDR3: CASRKILAGGVGEQYF. DNA of the CDR3: TGTGCCAGCAGAAAAATCCTAGCGGGCGGGGTAGGCGAGCAGTACTTC.